A single TCR beta chain is shown here with its context. These data are taken from a study of cytomegalovirus exposure and HLA in healthy donors. This CDR3 spans 16 amino acids. V gave up 0 bases and J gave up 3 bases, with 14 bases separating them. Germline values: CDR1 SGHDN, CDR2 FVKESK. TCRdb's copy holds only in-frame clones and misses some; the assay was immunoSEQ multiplex PCR. This table has 150,000 to 200,000 clones, 75% to 85% appearing once. This TCR was recovered from a woman in her 30s in good health and CMV-seropositive. The sample taken for sequencing was PBMCs. The chain carries TRBV14 and TRBJ1-1, with D hard to call. The CDR3: CASSQEVDTKDTEAFF. The DNA for the CDR3 is TGTGCCAGCAGCCAAGAGGTAGACACCAAGGACACTGAAGCTTTCTTT. Full variable domain (missing parts from reference TRBV14 and TRBJ1-1): EAGVTQFPSHSVIEKGQTVTLRCDPISGHDNLYWYRRVMGKEIKFLLHFVKESKQDESGMPNNRFLAERTGGTYSTLKVQPAELEDSGVYFCASSQEVDTKDTEAFFGQGTRLTVV.